Presented here are 14 T cell receptor beta chains from one specimen sequenced in a study of CD8 T cells in ankylosing spondylitis. TCRdb re-derived calls from the 5' RACE reads in MiXCR, one entry per CDR3 protein. The sample contains about 160,000 distinct CDR3 sequences, around a tenth of which appear only once. Sequenced: blood, either unsorted or a sorted T cell fraction (not recorded which). These receptors were taken from a female donor with ankylosing spondylitis or in good health (not recorded which).

This clonotype was detected once. This rearrangement joins TRBV14 to TRBJ1-1, with TRBD1 as a possible D gene (6 bases). This CDR3 is 13 amino acids long. CDR1 and CDR2 (germline): SGHDN, FVKESK. The V and J ends lost 1 base and 6 bases respectively, with 9 bases between them. CDR3 coding DNA: TGTGCCAGCAGCCAAGCACAGGGTTCTGAAGCTTTCTTT. Its translation is CASSQAQGSEAFF.

Many counts were recorded for this clonotype. The CDR3 nucleotides are TGTGCCAGTTCTCCCCTCGGGACAGAAGCTTTCTTT. This translates into CASSPLGTEAFF. The chain carries TRBV19 and TRBJ1-1, with D possibly being TRBD1 (6 bases). Germline CDR1 reads LNHDA; CDR2 reads SQIVND (reference sequence). V lost 8 bases and J lost 8, with 15 bases in between. This CDR3 has 12 amino acids.

This chain connects TRBV2 to TRBJ2-1; D is possibly TRBD1 or TRBD2 (5 bases each). V lost 5 bases to trimming and J lost 0 bases, with 17 bases between them. Germline V lookup: CDR1 SNHLY, CDR2 FYNNEI. The CDR3 contains 17 residues. The CDR3 nucleotides read TGTGCCAGCAGTAAGGGGAGATTTGGATTCTCCTACAATGAGCAGTTCTTC. It encodes CASSKGRFGFSYNEQFF.

Only a few counts were recorded for this clonotype. V gene TRBV28 combines with J gene TRBJ2-2; D ambiguous. Trimming left V 4 bases short and J 4 bases short, with 13 bases between. From germline, CDR1 is MDHEN and CDR2 SYDVKM. This CDR3 comprises 15 residues. The CDR3 spells CASSSHQVGTGELFF. The DNA for the CDR3 is TGTGCCAGCAGTTCTCACCAGGTTGGCACCGGGGAGCTGTTTTTT.

The chain combines TRBV20-1 with TRBJ2-5; D not resolved. This CDR3 comprises 15 residues. Trimming cost V 7 bases and J 0 bases, with 18 bases left between them. CDR1 and CDR2 from the germline V gene are DFQATT and SNEGSKA (reference sequence). The CDR3 bases are TGCAGTGTTGCCGTGCCGGTTGATTACCAAGAGACCCAGTACTTC. Residues: CSVAVPVDYQETQYF.

The sample holds a few counts of this clonotype. The chain recombines TRBV27 with TRBJ2-7; D is unresolved. CDR1 MNHEY and CDR2 SMNVEV come from the germline V gene (reference sequence). V dropped 0 bases and J dropped 2 bases, with 11 bases sitting between them. The CDR3 runs 15 residues. As DNA, the CDR3 is TGTGCCAGCAGTTTATCGATAGGTAGCCCCTACGAGCAGTACTTC. Its translation is CASSLSIGSPYEQYF.

This chain joins TRBV7-2 and TRBJ2-1, with a weak D call TRBD2 (6 bases). The V end was cut by 6 bases, the J end by 8 bases, with 14 bases between. Germline V gene lookup returns CDR1 SGHTA and CDR2 FQGNSA. The CDR3 runs to 13 residues. CDR3 sequence: CASRAPGDDEQFF. The CDR3 DNA is TGTGCCAGCAGGGCCCCGGGGGACGATGAGCAGTTCTTC.

This clonotype was observed a handful of times. The V gene is TRBV27, the J gene TRBJ2-7; D unresolved. Germline V gene data show CDR1 as MNHEY and CDR2 as SMNVEV (reference sequence). The CDR3 consists of 15 residues. Trimming took 7 bases from V and 0 from J, leaving 16 bases between them. CDR3 loop: CASNPASPLSYEQYF. The DNA of the CDR3 is TGTGCCAGCAACCCCGCCAGCCCTCTCTCCTACGAGCAGTACTTC.

This clonotype was seen at least ten times. The chain is built from TRBV24-1 and TRBJ2-5; D unclear. The germline V gene has CDR1 KGHDR and CDR2 SFDVKD. Trimming left V 3 bases short and J 2 bases short, with 9 bases between. This CDR3 spans 14 amino acids. In nucleotides, the CDR3 is TGTGCCACCAGTGATGGGAACCTACAAGAGACCCAGTACTTC. Protein product: CATSDGNLQETQYF.

This clonotype has at least ten counts. The chain joins TRBV4-3 to TRBJ1-1; tentatively, D is TRBD1 (6 bases). This CDR3 region has 13 residues. The germline V gene encodes CDR1 LGHNA and CDR2 YSLEER. V lost 3 bases to trimming and J lost 1 base, with 6 bases between them. The CDR3 reads CASSQTGNTEAFF. The CDR3 DNA is TGCGCCAGCAGCCAGACAGGGAACACTGAAGCTTTCTTT.

The chain is built from TRBV18 and TRBJ2-7; TRBD2 aligns across 8 bases. Per the germline V gene, CDR1 is KGHSH and CDR2 is LQKENI. The CDR3 extends over 15 amino acids. The J segment lost 7 bases and the V segment lost 3 bases, leaving 11 bases of the junction unmatched. For the CDR3, the DNA is TGTGCCAGCTCACCCGGGGGGCTAGCGGGCAGGGAGCAGTACTTC. Its protein is CASSPGGLAGREQYF.

The sample holds many counts of this clonotype. The chain is built from TRBV29-1 and TRBJ2-7; 10 bases are a match to TRBD2. This CDR3 is built from 15 residues. The V gene's germline CDR1 is SQVTM and CDR2 ANQGSEA. V shed 0 bases, J shed 7 bases, and the junction held 9 bases outside the gene matches. The chain's CDR3 is CSVEDGTSAQDEQYF. As DNA, the CDR3 is TGCAGCGTTGAAGATGGGACTAGCGCCCAAGATGAGCAGTACTTC.

This clonotype appeared a few times. The chain uses TRBV7-9 and TRBJ2-1; 8 nucleotides align to TRBD2. CDR1 SEHNR and CDR2 FQNEAQ come from the germline V gene (reference sequence). With 3 bases clipped from V and 4 bases from J, the junction kept 5 bases outside the gene matches. The CDR3 covers 15 residues. For the CDR3, the DNA is TGTGCCAGCAGCTTCCGGGAGGGGGGATACAATGAGCAGTTCTTC. Its protein product is CASSFREGGYNEQFF.

V and J are TRBV9 and TRBJ2-2; the D gene is possibly TRBD1 (7 bases). CDR1 SGDLS and CDR2 YYNGEE come from the germline V gene. V lost 0 bases to trimming and J lost 6 bases, with 21 bases between them. This CDR3 region has 18 residues. CDR3 loop: CASSVEGGGVLGAGELFF. CDR3 DNA: TGTGCCAGCAGCGTAGAAGGAGGGGGCGTGCTCGGCGCCGGGGAGCTGTTTTTT.